The clone carrying this TCR beta chain was counted between two and nine times. RNA transcripts served as the template for amplifying TCR beta CDR3 regions. When the TCR CDR3 underwent first-round RT-PCR, the HTBI primer set was used. TCRdb analysed the multiplex PCR reads with MiXCR anew, one entry per CDR3 protein. The sample contains around 500,000 distinct CDR3 sequences, about 16% of which appear only once. This specimen belongs to a study of T cells in Graves' hyperthyroidism and ophthalmopathy. The overall study: Before any treatment, at initial diagnosis, peripheral blood was collected.

The CDR3 loop spans 16 amino acids. V lost 1 base and J 4 bases, leaving 14 bases between the germline ends. Per the germline V gene, CDR1 is SGHTA and CDR2 is FQGNSA. The sequenced sample consisted of blood. This chain links TRBV7-2 with TRBJ2-1; a weak D match, TRBD2 (6 bases). This receptor was obtained from a woman aged 30 to 39 with Graves' ophthalmopathy. CDR3 DNA: TGTGCCAGCAGCTTAGATGGCGGGGCAGATTACAATGAGCAGTTCTTC. This translates into CASSLDGGADYNEQFF.